Each of the 5 T cell receptor beta chains below was sequenced from the same sample in a study of blood T cell repertoires in COVID-19. Profiled with immunoSEQ multiplex PCR; TCRdb holds only in-frame clones, not every one. The data contain 140,000 to 150,000 clones, roughly 88% of them singletons. Sequenced input: peripheral blood. These TCRs come from a woman between 55 and 75 years old with COVID-19, enrolled during active disease.

The rearrangement links TRBV30 to TRBJ1-5; D is unclear. CDR3 length equals 16 residues. V was clipped by 0 bases and J by 5 bases, with 17 bases between them. Per the germline V gene, CDR1 is GTSNPN and CDR2 is SVGIG (reference sequence). This CDR3 is CAWSVKDIQGHQPQHF. CDR3 nucleotides: TGTGCCTGGAGTGTAAAAGACATCCAAGGTCATCAGCCCCAGCATTTT.

The J gene is TRBJ1-4, the V gene TRBV6-5, with a possible D match to TRBD1 (5 bases). Trimming pared 4 bases from V and 3 bases from J, leaving 9 bases between. The CDR3 covers 14 residues. Germline CDR1 MNHEY, CDR2 SVGAGI. The CDR3 sequence: CASSLTGANEKLFF. CDR3 DNA sequence: TGTGCCAGCAGTTTAACAGGTGCTAATGAAAAACTGTTTTTT.

The DNA for the CDR3 is TGTGCCACCAGTGATCCCGGGACAGGGGACGGGGAGCTGTTTTTT. Protein product: CATSDPGTGDGELFF. The rearrangement uses TRBV24-1 and TRBJ2-2; TRBD1 matches at 10 bases. The CDR3 loop spans 15 amino acids. The junction had 4 bases not matched to a gene; V was cut back by 3 bases and J by 7 bases. Germline values: CDR1 KGHDR, CDR2 SFDVKD.

This chain connects TRBV15 to TRBJ1-2, with 7 positions matching TRBD1. V shed 0 bases, J shed 7 bases, and the junction held 11 bases outside the gene matches. From germline, CDR1 is LNHNV and CDR2 YYDKDF (reference sequence). CDR3 length: 16 residues. CDR3 bases: TGTGCCACCAGCAGAGATGTAACTGGGACAGTCGGTGGCTACACCTTC. Translated: CATSRDVTGTVGGYTF. Using reference TRBV15 and TRBJ1-2 for the parts outside the CDR3, the full variable domain is DAMVIQNPRYQVTQFGKPVTLSCSQTLNHNVMYWYQQKSSQAPKLLFHYYDKDFNNEADTPDNFQSRRPNTSFCFLDIRSPGLGDTAMYLCATSRDVTGTVGGYTFGSGTRLTVV.

The rearrangement uses TRBV3-1 (or the pseudogene TRBV3-2) and TRBJ2-3, with no clear D. CDR1 is LGHDT, CDR2 YNNKEL, per germline (reference sequence). The CDR3 sequence is 14 residues long. Trimming cost V 4 bases and J 4 bases, with 12 bases left between them. Here the CDR3 DNA reads TGTGCCAGCAGCCCAACCCGTCGGGCAGATACGCAGTATTTT. Translated: CASSPTRRADTQYF.